The rows below give T cell receptor beta chains drawn from one sample of a study of control samples from healthy donors and cancer patients. Profiling relied on immunoSEQ multiplex PCR, and the TCRdb table lists in-frame clones only, not all of them. The sample includes 55,000 to 85,000 clones, 70% to 90% of them seen just once. Sequencing input: PBMCs. The receptors come from a woman aged 50 to 65 with head and neck cancer. CDR3s include the opening cysteine and the closing phenylalanine or tryptophan. A D gene is named only where the DNA matches it firmly. Only part of the rows carry a size: once, few, many, or a class if the clone is expanded.

size	V	J	D	CDR3	DNA
-	TRBV6-5	TRBJ1-1	-	CASSYGARAEAFF	TGTGCCAGCAGTTACGGCGCTCGGGCTGAAGCTTTCTTT
once	TRBV11-2	TRBJ1-1	-	CASSLGPTEAFF	TGTGCCAGCAGCCTAGGGCCCACTGAAGCTTTCTTT
-	TRBV18	TRBJ2-7	-	CASSPASFYEQYF	TGTGCCAGCTCACCGGCTTCCTTCTACGAGCAGTACTTC
-	TRBV24-1	TRBJ1-1	-	CATSDLGSAFF	TGTGCCACCAGTGATTTAGGATCGGCTTTCTTT
once	TRBV11-2	TRBJ1-5	-	CASSSTGGSNQPQHF	TGTGCCAGCAGCTCAACGGGAGGGAGCAATCAGCCCCAGCATTTT
-	TRBV27	TRBJ1-1	TRBD1	CASSWGRGQERTEAFF	TGTGCCAGCAGTTGGGGAAGGGGGCAAGAGCGGACTGAAGCTTTCTTT
once	TRBV5-1	TRBJ2-4	-	CASSLGTKNIQYF	TGCGCCAGCAGCTTGGGGACCAAAAACATTCAGTACTTC
-	TRBV29-1	TRBJ1-1	-	CSATGQPNTEAFF	TGCAGCGCGACGGGACAACCGAACACTGAAGCTTTCTTT
-	TRBV23-1	TRBJ2-7	-	CASSQSKGIGDRSYEQYF	TGCGCCAGCAGTCAATCGAAGGGAATTGGGGACCGTTCCTACGAGCAGTACTTC
-	TRBV9	TRBJ1-2	-	CASSETATSNYGYTF	TGTGCCAGCAGCGAAACGGCCACCTCTAACTATGGCTACACCTTC
few	TRBV7-2	TRBJ1-1	-	CASSLYLAPGAMNTEAFF	TGTGCCAGCAGCTTATATCTAGCTCCAGGGGCGATGAACACTGAAGCTTTCTTT
-	TRBV3-1/TRBV3-2	TRBJ2-5	TRBD2	CASSQETRGGQETQYF	TGTGCCAGCAGCCAGGAGACCCGGGGAGGGCAAGAGACCCAGTACTTC
once	TRBV12-3/TRBV12-4	TRBJ1-2	-	CASSLPQGIGYTF	TGTGCCAGCAGTTTGCCTCAGGGGATCGGCTACACCTTC
-	TRBV29-1	TRBJ1-5	TRBD1	CSVRGQGGGQPQHF	TGCAGCGTCCGAGGACAGGGGGGCGGTCAGCCCCAGCATTTT
-	TRBV28	TRBJ1-1	TRBD1	CASRPGTGRSWESTEAFF	TGTGCCAGCAGGCCCGGGACAGGGCGTTCATGGGAGAGCACTGAAGCTTTCTTT
few	TRBV5-4	TRBJ2-7	-	CASSLSAGPYYEQYF	TGTGCCAGCAGCTTGTCTGCCGGCCCCTACTACGAGCAGTACTTC
-	TRBV6-5	TRBJ1-6	-	CASTQGRAINSPLHF	TGTGCCAGCACCCAAGGCAGGGCGATTAATTCACCCCTCCACTTT
-	TRBV4-1	TRBJ2-3	TRBD2	CASSPSGGSHRMQYF	TGCGCCAGCAGCCCTAGCGGGGGGTCCCACAGGATGCAGTATTTT
-	TRBV28	TRBJ2-7	-	CASSFLPGSYEQYF	TGTGCCAGCAGTTTCCTCCCTGGGAGTTACGAGCAGTACTTC
-	TRBV28	TRBJ1-1	TRBD1	CASSLSPLGQGRPEAFF	TGTGCCAGCAGTTTATCCCCCTTGGGACAGGGTAGACCTGAAGCTTTCTTT
-	TRBV19	TRBJ2-1	TRBD1	CASRLGGQGFNEQFF	TGTGCCAGCCGACTAGGAGGACAGGGGTTCAATGAGCAGTTCTTC
once	TRBV7-3	TRBJ1-1	-	CASSLEGNTEAFF	TGTGCCAGCAGCTTAGAAGGGAACACTGAAGCTTTCTTT